This is a list of T cell receptor beta chains from one sample in a study of T cell changes during pregnancy in multiple sclerosis. The method was immunoSEQ multiplex PCR; TCRdb's version includes in-frame clones alone and lacks a portion of them. The sample consists of about 42,000 clones, under 90% of them appearing once. The input for sequencing was CD4+ T cells from peripheral blood mononuclear cells, taken before pregnancy. These TCRs come from a female donor with multiple sclerosis, enrolled in a pregnancy study. The CDR3 runs from the conserved cysteine through the conserved F or W. A D gene is named only where the DNA matches it firmly. Some rows mark clone size as missing; the rest say once, few, many or name a class of expanded clone.

clone_size: -
v_call: TRBV7-2
j_call: TRBJ2-3
d_call: -
cdr3_aa: CASSFYADTQYF
cdr3_nt: TGTGCCAGCAGCTTCTATGCAGATACGCAGTATTTT

clone_size: -
v_call: TRBV7-9
j_call: TRBJ2-2
d_call: -
cdr3_aa: CASSSPGGELFF
cdr3_nt: TGTGCCAGCAGCTCCCCCGGCGGGGAGCTGTTTTTT

clone_size: -
v_call: TRBV30
j_call: TRBJ2-7
d_call: TRBD1
cdr3_aa: CASTGTGGLASYEQYF
cdr3_nt: TGTGCCTCCACGGGGACAGGGGGCTTGGCATCCTACGAGCAGTACTTC

clone_size: -
v_call: TRBV18
j_call: TRBJ2-2
d_call: TRBD2
cdr3_aa: CASSPRTSETGELFF
cdr3_nt: TGTGCCAGCTCACCCAGGACTAGTGAGACCGGGGAGCTGTTTTTT

clone_size: -
v_call: TRBV7-2
j_call: TRBJ2-5
d_call: -
cdr3_aa: CASSFGETQYF
cdr3_nt: TGTGCCAGCAGCTTCGGAGAGACCCAGTACTTC

clone_size: once
v_call: TRBV6-5
j_call: TRBJ1-2
d_call: TRBD1
cdr3_aa: CASSFLNPGGGYTF
cdr3_nt: TGTGCCAGCAGTTTCTTAAACCCAGGGGGCGGCTACACCTTC

clone_size: -
v_call: TRBV11-2
j_call: TRBJ2-7
d_call: TRBD2
cdr3_aa: CASSISGRGAYEQYF
cdr3_nt: TGTGCCAGCAGCATTAGCGGGCGTGGCGCCTACGAGCAGTACTTC

clone_size: -
v_call: TRBV7-9
j_call: TRBJ2-3
d_call: -
cdr3_aa: CASTGTSTDTQYF
cdr3_nt: TGTGCCAGCACCGGGACTAGCACAGATACGCAGTATTTT

clone_size: -
v_call: TRBV6-1
j_call: TRBJ1-2
d_call: -
cdr3_aa: CASSGQVYGYTF
cdr3_nt: TGTGCCAGCAGTGGACAGGTATATGGCTACACCTTC

clone_size: few
v_call: TRBV5-5
j_call: TRBJ1-5
d_call: TRBD1
cdr3_aa: CASSHGTADQPQHF
cdr3_nt: TGTGCCAGCAGCCACGGGACAGCAGATCAGCCCCAGCATTTT

clone_size: -
v_call: TRBV2
j_call: TRBJ2-5
d_call: -
cdr3_aa: CASRRSAETQYF
cdr3_nt: TGTGCCAGTCGGAGGAGCGCCGAGACCCAGTACTTC

clone_size: -
v_call: TRBV19
j_call: TRBJ2-7
d_call: -
cdr3_aa: CASSSYWGPTGSRSYEQYF
cdr3_nt: TGTGCCAGTAGTAGCTACTGGGGACCAACAGGGTCAAGATCCTACGAGCAGTACTTC

clone_size: -
v_call: TRBV5-1
j_call: TRBJ2-1
d_call: -
cdr3_aa: CASTLQGLHNEQFF
cdr3_nt: TGCGCCAGCACCTTACAGGGTTTACACAATGAGCAGTTCTTC

clone_size: -
v_call: TRBV28
j_call: TRBJ1-4
d_call: -
cdr3_aa: CASSLRGARRYNATNEKLFF
cdr3_nt: TGTGCCAGCAGTTTACGGGGGGCTCGTCGGTATAATGCAACTAATGAAAAACTGTTTTTT

clone_size: -
v_call: TRBV11-2
j_call: TRBJ1-3
d_call: -
cdr3_aa: CASSLDTYSGNTIYF
cdr3_nt: TGTGCCAGCAGCCTGGACACTTACTCTGGAAACACCATATATTTT

clone_size: -
v_call: TRBV30
j_call: TRBJ2-1
d_call: TRBD2
cdr3_aa: CAWSEGSGSSYNEQFF
cdr3_nt: TGTGCCTGGAGTGAGGGTAGCGGGAGCTCCTACAATGAGCAGTTCTTC

clone_size: -
v_call: TRBV5-1
j_call: TRBJ2-1
d_call: TRBD2
cdr3_aa: CASSLAGDPVDEQFF
cdr3_nt: TGCGCCAGCAGCTTAGCGGGAGATCCTGTCGATGAGCAGTTCTTC

clone_size: -
v_call: TRBV5-1
j_call: TRBJ1-1
d_call: -
cdr3_aa: CASSPGSGMLAETFF
cdr3_nt: TGCGCCAGCAGCCCTGGGTCAGGTATGCTCGCTGAAACTTTCTTT

clone_size: -
v_call: TRBV4-1
j_call: TRBJ1-1
d_call: TRBD1
cdr3_aa: CASSQEQDRGEAFF
cdr3_nt: TGCGCCAGCAGCCAAGAGCAGGACAGGGGAGAAGCTTTCTTT

clone_size: -
v_call: TRBV4-1
j_call: TRBJ2-1
d_call: -
cdr3_aa: CASSQDVATIRGNEQFF
cdr3_nt: TGCGCCAGCAGCCAAGACGTTGCCACCATAAGGGGCAATGAGCAGTTCTTC

clone_size: -
v_call: TRBV7-9
j_call: TRBJ2-3
d_call: TRBD1
cdr3_aa: CASSPTGSVTDTQYF
cdr3_nt: TGTGCCAGCAGCCCGACAGGGTCAGTCACAGATACGCAGTATTTT

clone_size: -
v_call: TRBV7-3
j_call: TRBJ2-5
d_call: TRBD2
cdr3_aa: CASSRRGGAGQETQYF
cdr3_nt: TGTGCCAGCAGCCGTCGCGGGGGGGCCGGCCAAGAGACCCAGTACTTC